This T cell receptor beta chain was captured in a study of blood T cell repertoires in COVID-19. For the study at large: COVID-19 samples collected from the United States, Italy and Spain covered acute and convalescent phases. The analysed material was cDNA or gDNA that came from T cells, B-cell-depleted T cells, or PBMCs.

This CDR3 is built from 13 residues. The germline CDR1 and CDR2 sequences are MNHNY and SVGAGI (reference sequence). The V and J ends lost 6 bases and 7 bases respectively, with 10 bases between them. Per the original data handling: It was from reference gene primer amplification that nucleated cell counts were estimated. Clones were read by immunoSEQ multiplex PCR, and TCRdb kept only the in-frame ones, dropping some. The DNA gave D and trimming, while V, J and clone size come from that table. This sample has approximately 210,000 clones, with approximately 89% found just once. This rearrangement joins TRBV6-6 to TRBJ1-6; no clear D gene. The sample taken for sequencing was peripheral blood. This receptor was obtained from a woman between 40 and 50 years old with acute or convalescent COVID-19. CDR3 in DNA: TGTGCCAGCAGCCGTTGGGAGAATTCACCCCTCCACTTT. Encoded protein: CASSRWENSPLHF.